Listed below are T cell receptor beta chains from one sample, sequenced in a study of tumor-infiltrating lymphocytes in primary liver carcinoma. TCRdb re-derived calls from the multiplex PCR reads in MiXCR, one entry per CDR3 protein. This sample has roughly 86,000 distinct CDR3 sequences, with about 70% found just once. The sample was tumor-adjacent normal liver tissue. These TCRs come from a man aged 40-50 years with primary liver carcinoma and hepatitis B virus infection. Both conserved end residues are part of each CDR3. A D gene is named only where the DNA matches it firmly. The size field is filled for only some rows; it gives once, few, many or a size class.

j_call d_call v_call clone_size cdr3_aa cdr3_nt
TRBJ2-5 - TRBV11-1 - CANSPSPEVRKEFQETQYF TGTGCCAACAGCCCGTCCCCGGAGGTCAGGAAGGAATTCCAAGAGACCCAGTACTTC
TRBJ2-4 TRBD1 TRBV12-3/TRBV12-4 - CDSSFRTGGENIQYF TGTGACAGCAGTTTCAGGACAGGGGGGGAAAACATTCAGTACTTC
TRBJ2-3 TRBD2 TRBV2 - CASGREKGADTQYF TGTGCCAGCGGGCGGGAGAAGGGCGCAGATACGCAGTATTTT
TRBJ1-2 - TRBV29-1 many CSVEFDSLYGYTF TGCAGCGTCGAATTTGACAGCCTCTATGGCTACACCTTC
TRBJ2-7 - TRBV6-5 - CASRPARDGHYEQYF TGTGCCAGCAGGCCCGCACGGGATGGGCACTACGAGCAGTACTTC
TRBJ2-3 TRBD2 TRBV28 many CASSQLAGGGADTQYF TGTGCCAGCAGCCAACTAGCGGGAGGAGGGGCAGATACGCAGTATTTT
TRBJ1-5 TRBD1 TRBV5-4 - CASTLDGLGTGRNQPQHF TGTGCCAGCACCTTGGATGGGTTGGGGACAGGGAGGAATCAGCCCCAGCATTTT
TRBJ1-2 TRBD1 TRBV4-2 many CASSQEGDRAYGYTF TGTGCCAGCAGCCAAGAAGGGGACAGGGCCTATGGCTACACCTTC
TRBJ2-6 TRBD1 TRBV6-1 - CASNPGGSSGANVLTF TGTGCCAGCAATCCAGGGGGTTCCTCTGGGGCCAATGTCCTGACTTTC
TRBJ2-1 - TRBV4-1 - CASSSSPGSKQFF TGCGCCAGCAGCTCCTCCCCCGGGTCGAAACAGTTCTTC
TRBJ2-5 - TRBV11-1 - CAISPPPEVRKDFQETHYF TGTGCCATCAGCCCGCCTCCGGAGGTCAGGAAGGACTTCCAAGAGACCCACTACTTC
TRBJ1-2 - TRBV6-6 - CASSYGIGEGYGYTF TGTGCCAGCAGTTACGGGATAGGGGAGGGCTATGGCTACACTTTC
TRBJ1-4 - TRBV30 - CAWSEAGTNEKLFF TGTGCCTGGAGTGAGGCAGGGACTAATGAAAAACTGTTTTTT
TRBJ2-1 - TRBV5-4 many CASSLGASDEQFF TGTGCCAGCAGCTTGGGAGCGAGCGATGAGCAGTTCTTC
TRBJ1-6 TRBD1 TRBV12-3/TRBV12-4 - CASSFRGQGNSPLHF TGTGCCAGCAGTTTCCGGGGACAGGGAAATTCACCCCTCCACTTT
TRBJ2-1 TRBD1 TRBV6-4 - CASKPPTGISYNEQFF TGTGCCAGCAAGCCGCCGACAGGGATATCCTACAATGAGCAGTTCTTC
TRBJ2-7 TRBD2 TRBV4-1 many CASSHTGGRYEQYF TGCGCCAGCAGCCACACGGGGGGAAGGTACGAGCAGTACTTC
TRBJ2-2 - TRBV6-5 - CASSYGDLITGGLFF TGTGCCAGCAGTTACGGTGACCTTATCACCGGGGGGCTGTTTTTT
TRBJ2-3 - TRBV18 - CASSPRHEDTQYF TGTGCCAGCTCACCACGTCACGAGGATACGCAGTATTTT
TRBJ2-1 - TRBV30 - CVSVRNAEQFF TGTGTCTCGGTCCGGAATGCTGAGCAGTTCTTC
TRBJ2-7 - TRBV4-1 many CASSQDPAGAAQYF TGCGCCAGCAGCCAAGATCCCGCTGGGGCTGCGCAGTACTTC
TRBJ2-5 - TRBV6-1 many CASSPPGLSKETQYF TGTGCCAGCAGTCCTCCGGGACTTAGCAAAGAGACCCAGTACTTC
TRBJ2-7 TRBD2 TRBV29-1 - CSAGGGSGSYEQYF TGCAGCGCTGGGGGAGGTAGCGGGAGTTACGAACAGTACTTC
TRBJ2-3 - TRBV5-8 - CASNGQASDTQYF TGTGCCAGCAACGGACAAGCTTCAGATACGCAGTATTTT
TRBJ2-4 - TRBV11-2 medium-sized CASSLAGRENIQYF TGTGCCAGCAGCTTAGCGGGACGGGAAAACATTCAGTACTTC
TRBJ2-1 TRBD2 TRBV6-5 - CASNGASGLYNEQFF TGTGCCAGCAATGGGGCTAGCGGACTCTACAATGAGCAGTTCTTC
TRBJ1-1 - TRBV12-5 many CASGREPNTEAFF TGTGCTAGTGGTAGAGAGCCGAACACTGAAGCTTTCTTT
TRBJ2-5 - TRBV19 once CASSIAADRPETQYF TGTGCCAGTAGTATAGCGGCGGACCGCCCTGAGACCCAGTACTTC
TRBJ2-3 TRBD2 TRBV12-5 many CASGLVSPPLAGGTDTQYF TGTGCTAGTGGTTTGGTCTCACCCCCACTAGCGGGAGGCACAGATACGCAGTATTTT
TRBJ2-2 - TRBV29-1 hyperexpanded CSVGQGELFF TGCAGCGTGGGGCAGGGGGAGCTGTTTTTT
TRBJ2-1 - TRBV11-2 - CASSLILERYYNEQLF TGCGCCAGCAGCTTAATTCTAGAACGGTACTACAATGAGCAGCTCTTC
TRBJ2-1 - TRBV11-3 - CASSLGGLGPYNKLFF TGTGCCAGCAGCTTAGGTGGGCTTGGTCCGTACAATAAGCTGTTCTTC
TRBJ2-1 TRBD2 TRBV7-3 - CASSPRLAGANEQFF TGTGCCAGCAGCCCCCGACTAGCGGGGGCAAATGAGCAGTTCTTC
TRBJ1-1 - TRBV5-5 many CASSLAFGMNTEAFF TGTGCCAGCAGCTTGGCATTTGGGATGAACACTGAAGCTTTCTTT
TRBJ2-1 TRBD2 TRBV11-2 - CASSLDIRLAMGDQFF TGTGCCAGCAGCTTAGATATCAGACTAGCCATGGGTGACCAGTTCTTC
TRBJ1-1 - TRBV4-1 - CASCQFRGGDTEAFF TGCGCCAGCTGCCAATTCAGGGGTGGTGACACTGAAGCTTTCTTT
TRBJ2-3 TRBD2 TRBV11-2 - CASSLLITGGRIDTQYF TGCGCCAGCAGCTTACTCATAACGGGAGGCCGCATAGATACGCAGTATTTT
TRBJ2-7 - TRBV28 - CASTTVAPEQYF TGTGCCAGCACTACTGTGGCACCCGAGCAGTACTTC
TRBJ2-6 - TRBV6-5 - CVSSLWTGMKAWANVMTF TGTGTTAGCAGTCTTTGGACGGGGATGAAAGCTTGGGCCAACGTCATGACTTTC
TRBJ2-7 - TRBV5-1 many CASSLSGTEQYF TGCGCCAGCAGCTTGTCCGGAACGGAGCAGTACTTC
TRBJ2-1 TRBD2 TRBV11-3 - CACGLDQREAFSSYNELFF TGTGCCTGCGGCTTAGATCAGCGGGAGGCGTTCAGCTCCTACAATGAGCTGTTCTTC
TRBJ1-1 TRBD1 TRBV2 - CASSFGQGVSEAFF TGTGCCAGCAGCTTCGGACAGGGGGTCTCTGAAGCTTTCTTT
TRBJ2-1 - TRBV6-2/TRBV6-3 many CASSYFVGNEQFF TGTGCCAGCAGTTACTTCGTGGGCAATGAGCAGTTCTTC
TRBJ2-7 - TRBV7-9 - CASSIRGALYEQYF TGTGCCAGCAGCATCAGGGGAGCACTCTACGAGCAGTACTTC
TRBJ2-1 - TRBV5-1 - CASSLGSWGQYNEQFF TGCGCCAGCAGCTTGGGTAGCTGGGGTCAATACAATGAGCAGTTCTTC
TRBJ1-2 - TRBV6-6 many CASSYRTVQGSGYTF TGTGCCAGCAGTTATAGGACCGTTCAGGGGAGTGGCTACACCTTC
TRBJ2-5 - TRBV11-2 - CASSIGGLVGEVQYF TGTGCCAGCAGCATAGGAGGGTTGGTGGGGGAGGTCCAGTACTTC